These T cell receptor beta chains were read from a single sample in a study of human T cells and chemical hapten exposure. TCRdb ran MiXCR on the RACE reads and lists one entry per CDR3 protein. Of tens of thousands of distinct CDR3 sequences listed, 11% are singletons. This specimen was whole blood, taken in connection with sensitization to the hapten diphenylcyclopropenone (DPC). These TCRs come from a woman between 50 and 59 years old with alopecia areata. Some clones in this sample may be carry-over from other donors' samples. CDR3s include the opening cysteine and the closing phenylalanine or tryptophan. A D gene is named only where the DNA matches it firmly. Not all rows give a size; the values are once, few, many and, for expanded clones, a class.

TRBD1	14	TRBJ1-1	few	TRBV18	CASSRGTDRTEAFF	TGTGCCAGCTCACGCGGGACAGACAGGACTGAAGCTTTCTTT
NA	12	TRBJ2-7	NA	TRBV10-3	CAISATEYEQYF	TGTGCCATCAGTGCGACGGAATACGAGCAGTACTTC
NA	15	TRBJ2-3	NA	TRBV12-3/TRBV12-4	CATLRTGVSTDTQYF	TGTGCCACCCTACGGACGGGGGTTAGCACAGATACGCAGTATTTT
TRBD1	18	TRBJ1-1	many	TRBV27	CASSMDRRRNPTNTEAFF	TGTGCCAGCAGTATGGACAGGCGACGAAATCCGACTAACACTGAAGCTTTCTTT
NA	14	TRBJ2-5	many	TRBV5-1	CASSPGHRQETQYF	TGCGCCAGCAGCCCGGGACACCGACAAGAGACCCAGTACTTC
NA	14	TRBJ1-1	few	TRBV6-2/TRBV6-3	CASSSRTPTGISFF	TGTGCCAGCAGTTCCCGCACCCCTACAGGGATATCTTTCTTT
TRBD2	14	TRBJ2-1	few	TRBV12-3/TRBV12-4	CASRTSGGALEQFF	TGTGCCAGCAGAACTAGCGGGGGGGCCCTTGAGCAGTTCTTC
TRBD1	15	TRBJ1-5	NA	TRBV6-2/TRBV6-3	CASLDRRISNQPQHF	TGTGCCAGCCTGGACAGGAGGATAAGCAATCAGCCCCAGCATTTT
NA	15	TRBJ1-1	many	TRBV18	CASSPPVGGATEAFF	TGTGCCAGCTCACCACCGGTTGGGGGGGCCACTGAAGCTTTCTTT
TRBD1	14	TRBJ2-4	many	TRBV5-1	CASSAGTGWDIQYF	TGCGCCAGCAGCGCGGGGACAGGTTGGGACATTCAGTACTTC
NA	12	TRBJ2-5	many	TRBV28	CASTGQQETQYF	TGTGCCAGCACTGGGCAACAAGAGACCCAGTACTTC
NA	13	TRBJ2-3	few	TRBV6-5	CASSRTGSDTQYF	TGTGCCAGCAGTCGTACAGGGTCCGATACGCAGTATTTT
NA	13	TRBJ2-7	many	TRBV27	CASRPRGAYEQYF	TGTGCCAGTAGACCCAGGGGAGCCTACGAGCAGTACTTC
NA	16	TRBJ1-5	few	TRBV4-1	CASSQDAGRINQPQHF	TGCGCCAGCAGCCAAGATGCGGGACGGATCAATCAGCCCCAGCATTTT
TRBD1	14	TRBJ2-1	few	TRBV29-1	CSAAWTGKSNEQFF	TGCAGCGCTGCATGGACAGGGAAGTCCAATGAGCAGTTCTTC
TRBD1	13	TRBJ1-4	many	TRBV19	CASSGQGNEKLFF	TGTGCCAGTAGTGGACAGGGGAATGAAAAACTGTTTTTT
NA	13	TRBJ1-2	NA	TRBV11-1	CASSSSGPYGYTF	TGTGCCAGCAGCTCCTCAGGTCCGTATGGCTACACCTTC
NA	14	TRBJ1-1	few	TRBV12-3/TRBV12-4	CASSGLGGAREAFF	TGTGCCAGCAGTGGACTAGGAGGAGCCCGTGAAGCTTTCTTT
TRBD2	16	TRBJ2-7	many	TRBV6-5	CASSWFGAGGSYEQYF	TGTGCCAGCAGTTGGTTTGGGGCCGGGGGGTCCTACGAGCAGTACTTC
TRBD1	14	TRBJ2-7	NA	TRBV5-1	CASSGGQVGYEQYF	TGCGCCAGCAGCGGGGGACAGGTAGGCTACGAGCAGTACTTC
NA	15	TRBJ2-3	many	TRBV14	CASTPRGTSTDTQYF	TGTGCCAGCACCCCTAGGGGTACTAGCACAGATACGCAGTATTTT
NA	15	TRBJ2-3	many	TRBV10-3	CAIGDLSRGTDTQYF	TGTGCCATCGGTGACCTGTCTCGGGGCACAGATACGCAGTATTTT
NA	12	TRBJ2-7	many	TRBV3-1	CASSQDRLEQYF	TGTGCCAGCAGCCAAGATAGGCTAGAGCAGTACTTC
TRBD2	14	TRBJ2-1	few	TRBV9	CASSPTSGYNEQFF	TGTGCCAGCAGCCCCACTAGCGGGTACAATGAGCAGTTCTTC
NA	12	TRBJ2-3	few	TRBV29-1	CSVDAPADTQYF	TGCAGCGTTGACGCCCCGGCGGATACGCAGTATTTT
NA	14	TRBJ1-2	many	TRBV7-6	CASSQIPGYYGYTF	TGTGCCAGCAGCCAGATCCCAGGGTACTATGGCTACACCTTC
NA	13	TRBJ2-3	NA	TRBV29-1	CSVLGGWSDTQYF	TGCAGCGTATTGGGGGGCTGGTCAGATACGCAGTATTTT
NA	15	TRBJ2-6	many	TRBV5-1	CASSVGSSGANVLTF	TGCGCCAGCAGCGTGGGGAGCTCTGGGGCCAACGTCCTGACTTTC
NA	12	TRBJ1-1	many	TRBV12-3/TRBV12-4	CASSWGRTEAFF	TGTGCCAGCAGTTGGGGCAGAACTGAAGCTTTCTTT
NA	13	TRBJ2-7	NA	TRBV7-9	CASSLGGRDEQYF	TGTGCCAGCAGCTTAGGGGGGCGCGACGAGCAGTACTTC
TRBD2	13	TRBJ2-2	NA	TRBV5-4	CASSRDYSGELFF	TGTGCCAGCAGCCGGGACTACTCCGGGGAGCTGTTTTTT
NA	15	TRBJ1-1	many	TRBV18	CASSPQSAGNTEAFF	TGTGCCAGCTCACCACAGTCTGCGGGGAACACTGAAGCTTTCTTT
NA	13	TRBJ1-1	few	TRBV5-4	CASSRTPDTEAFF	TGTGCCAGCAGTAGGACTCCCGACACTGAAGCTTTCTTT
TRBD1	16	TRBJ1-5	NA	TRBV29-1	CSVGQGAGGSNQPQHF	TGCAGCGTGGGACAGGGGGCAGGGGGAAGCAATCAGCCCCAGCATTTT
NA	12	TRBJ1-6	few	TRBV28	CATRTLESPLHF	TGTGCCACTCGAACCCTTGAGTCACCCCTCCACTTT
NA	15	TRBJ1-2	few	TRBV7-9	CASSLSGEGNYGYTF	TGTGCCAGCAGCTTATCCGGGGAGGGTAACTATGGCTACACCTTC
NA	13	TRBJ1-2	many	TRBV18	CASSPNRAELYTF	TGTGCCAGCTCACCCAACAGGGCGGAGTTGTACACCTTC
NA	15	TRBJ1-4	NA	TRBV4-2	CASSQEGYYDEKLFF	TGTGCCAGCAGCCAAGAGGGCTATTATGATGAAAAACTGTTTTTT
NA	15	TRBJ2-3	few	TRBV6-2/TRBV6-3	CASSYGTRSTDTQYF	TGTGCCAGCAGTTATGGGACGCGGAGCACAGATACGCAGTATTTT
NA	14	TRBJ1-2	many	TRBV19	CASSPRTAPRGYTF	TGTGCCAGTAGTCCCAGGACAGCTCCAAGAGGCTACACCTTC
NA	10	TRBJ2-7	many	TRBV6-6	CASRGSEQYF	TGTGCCAGCAGGGGGTCCGAGCAGTACTTC
NA	16	TRBJ2-1	NA	TRBV19	CASSTTTAPSYNEQFF	TGTGCCAGTAGTACCACAACCGCGCCCTCCTACAATGAGCAGTTCTTC
NA	13	TRBJ2-2	many	TRBV29-1	CSVRELATGELFF	TGCAGCGTACGGGAGTTGGCCACCGGGGAGCTGTTTTTT
NA	20	TRBJ2-6	few	TRBV6-6	CASSPRQAALPSSGANVLTF	TGTGCCAGCAGCCCGAGACAGGCCGCGCTGCCGAGCTCTGGGGCCAACGTCCTGACTTTC
NA	13	TRBJ2-5	NA	TRBV6-2/TRBV6-3	CASSSDTRQTQYF	TGTGCCAGCAGTTCCGACACGCGTCAGACCCAGTACTTC
TRBD2	15	TRBJ2-1	NA	TRBV7-9	CASSLDSGAYNEQFF	TGTGCCAGCAGCTTAGATAGCGGGGCCTACAATGAGCAGTTCTTC
TRBD2	14	TRBJ2-7	many	TRBV29-1	CSVAAGTSSYEQYF	TGCAGCGTCGCAGCCGGGACTAGCTCCTACGAGCAGTACTTC
NA	15	TRBJ2-3	NA	TRBV18	CASSPPGARTDTQYF	TGTGCCAGCTCACCACCAGGCGCCCGAACAGATACGCAGTATTTT
TRBD1	13	TRBJ1-1	few	TRBV20-1	CSASDRGLPEAFF	TGCAGTGCCTCAGACAGGGGGCTACCTGAAGCTTTCTTT
NA	15	TRBJ2-3	many	TRBV6-6	CASSFTGSSTDTQYF	TGTGCCAGCAGTTTTACCGGATCTAGCACAGATACGCAGTATTTT
NA	16	TRBJ2-1	NA	TRBV6-5	CASSYAWRSSYNEQFF	TGTGCCAGCAGTTACGCGTGGAGAAGCTCCTACAATGAGCAGTTCTTC
NA	12	TRBJ2-1	NA	TRBV10-2	CASSEDGNEQFF	TGCGCCAGCAGTGAGGACGGAAATGAGCAGTTCTTC
NA	15	TRBJ1-1	NA	TRBV18	CTSLSRAVMNTEAFF	TGTACCAGCCTTTCGAGGGCAGTCATGAACACTGAAGCTTTCTTT
NA	12	TRBJ1-2	NA	TRBV28	CASWAGAYGYTF	TGTGCCAGCTGGGCGGGGGCCTATGGCTACACCTTC
NA	15	TRBJ1-1	NA	TRBV6-1	CASSVDVGGNTEAFF	TGTGCCAGCAGTGTAGACGTTGGCGGGAACACTGAAGCTTTCTTT
TRBD2	15	TRBJ2-1	NA	TRBV5-1	CASSFELAGASEQFF	TGCGCCAGCAGCTTCGAGCTAGCGGGAGCGTCTGAGCAGTTCTTC
NA	15	TRBJ1-1	many	TRBV4-2	CASSQDRQTDTEAFF	TGTGCCAGCAGCCAAGATCGACAGACTGACACTGAAGCTTTCTTT
TRBD1	13	TRBJ1-2	many	TRBV15	CATSRRQGGGYTF	TGTGCCACCAGCAGGAGACAGGGTGGAGGCTACACCTTC
NA	13	TRBJ1-5	few	TRBV12-3/TRBV12-4	CASSFRGLQPQHF	TGTGCCAGCAGTTTTCGGGGCCTTCAGCCCCAGCATTTT
NA	12	TRBJ1-2	many	TRBV15	CATSREAYGYTF	TGTGCCACCAGCAGAGAGGCCTATGGCTACACCTTC